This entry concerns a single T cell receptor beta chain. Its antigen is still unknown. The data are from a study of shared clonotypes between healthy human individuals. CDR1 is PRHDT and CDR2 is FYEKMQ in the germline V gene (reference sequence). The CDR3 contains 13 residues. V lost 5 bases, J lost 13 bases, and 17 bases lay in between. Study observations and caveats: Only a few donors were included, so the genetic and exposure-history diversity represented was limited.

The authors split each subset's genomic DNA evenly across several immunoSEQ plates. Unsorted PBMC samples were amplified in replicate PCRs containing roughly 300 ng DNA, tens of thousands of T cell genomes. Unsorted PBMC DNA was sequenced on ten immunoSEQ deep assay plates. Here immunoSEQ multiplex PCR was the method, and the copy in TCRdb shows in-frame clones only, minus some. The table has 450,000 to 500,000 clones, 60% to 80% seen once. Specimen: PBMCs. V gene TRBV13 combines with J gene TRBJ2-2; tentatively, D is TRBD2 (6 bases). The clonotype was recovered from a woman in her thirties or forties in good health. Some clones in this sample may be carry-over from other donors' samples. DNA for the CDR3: TGTGCCAGCAGCCACCCCAGTTTCGGGAGGCTGTTTTTT. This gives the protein CASSHPSFGRLFF.